Following are 21 T cell receptor beta chains from one sample sequenced in a study of blood T cell repertoires in COVID-19. Assay: immunoSEQ multiplex PCR; the TCRdb copy retains only in-frame clones and omits some. The sample has fewer than 300,000 clones; about 89% are singletons. The source material was peripheral blood. The receptors were sampled from a woman aged 25 to 39 with COVID-19, enrolled during active disease.

V gene TRBV7-8 combines with J gene TRBJ2-2; 16 bases are shared with TRBD2. The CDR3 runs to 19 residues. CDR1 is SGHVS and CDR2 is FQNEAQ in the germline V gene. The V and J ends lost 4 bases and 3 bases, in that order; junction bases with no gene match: 8. The CDR3 reads CASSSPGLAGGGYTGELFF. The CDR3 nucleotides are TGTGCCAGCAGCTCCCCGGGACTAGCGGGAGGGGGATACACCGGGGAGCTGTTTTTT.

J is TRBJ1-6 and V is TRBV7-8, with 9 nucleotides matching TRBD1. J lost 8 bases, V lost 8 bases, and 1 base had no gene match. The CDR3 consists of 12 residues. Germline lookup yields CDR1 SGHVS and CDR2 FQNEAQ. CDR3 DNA sequence: TGTGCCAGCCGGACAGGGGATTCACCCCTCCACTTT. Its translation is CASRTGDSPLHF.

This rearrangement joins TRBV19 to TRBJ2-3; possibly TRBD2 for D (5 bases). The CDR3 consists of 17 residues. The V and J ends lost 1 base and 1 base respectively, with 15 bases between them. CDR1 is LNHDA and CDR2 is SQIVND in the germline V gene (reference sequence). The chain's CDR3 is CASSIGGRSGRTDTQYF. In DNA, the CDR3 is TGTGCCAGTAGTATAGGAGGTAGGAGCGGTCGCACAGATACGCAGTATTTT.

The chain is built from TRBV11-2 and TRBJ2-1; 9 bases map to TRBD2. The CDR3 covers 16 residues. Germline V lookup: CDR1 SGHAT, CDR2 FQNNGV. The V gene end was trimmed by 3 bases and the J gene end by 4 bases; junction bases not matched to a gene: 7. CDR3 amino acids: CASSFSLSGSYNEQFF. Written as DNA, the CDR3 is TGTGCCAGCAGCTTTTCTCTTAGCGGGAGTTACAATGAGCAGTTCTTC. Together with reference TRBV11-2 and TRBJ2-1, the CDR3 gives the full variable domain: EAGVAQSPRYKIIEKRQSVAFWCNPISGHATLYWYQQILGQGPKLLIQFQNNGVVDDSQLPKDRFSAERLKGVDSTLKIQPAKLEDSAVYLCASSFSLSGSYNEQFFGPGTRLTVL.

The V and J genes are TRBV7-2 and TRBJ2-7, with 14 bases lining up with TRBD2. V lost 3 bases, J lost 6 bases, and 4 bases stayed unmatched. There are 15 residues in the CDR3. The germline CDR1 and CDR2 sequences are SGHTA and FQGNSA. DNA for the CDR3: TGTGCCAGCAGCTTGGGACTAGCGGGAGTATCCGAGCAGTACTTC. Translated, it gives CASSLGLAGVSEQYF.

The chain has TRBV6-5 and TRBJ1-5; 10 bases map to TRBD1. Per the germline V gene, CDR1 is MNHEY and CDR2 is SVGAGI. The J segment lost 8 bases and the V segment lost 6 bases, leaving 10 bases of the junction unmatched. The CDR3 contains 15 residues. This CDR3 reads CASSTTGQGIKPQHF. CDR3 nucleotide sequence: TGTGCCAGCAGCACAACGGGACAGGGGATCAAGCCCCAGCATTTT.

The J gene is TRBJ2-3, the V gene TRBV29-1; 7 bases map to TRBD1. V dropped 5 bases and J dropped 0; count of bases not matched to a gene: 5. The CDR3 covers 14 residues. Germline V gene sequence: CDR1 SQVTM, CDR2 ANQGSEA. CDR3 DNA: TGCAGCGTTCGACAGGGATCTAGCACAGATACGCAGTATTTT. Translation gives CSVRQGSSTDTQYF.

The chain employs TRBV9 and TRBJ1-2; D is perhaps TRBD1 (6 bases). V was cut by 4 bases and J by 4 bases, with 17 bases left in between. Looked up from germline, CDR1 is SGDLS and CDR2 is YYNGEE. The CDR3 covers 15 residues. The CDR3, as DNA: TGTGCCAGCAGCCCGAGGACAGCTGAGGGCTATGGCTACACCTTC. It yields the protein CASSPRTAEGYGYTF. Full variable domain (outside the CDR3, taken from reference TRBV9 and TRBJ1-2): DSGVTQTPKHLITATGQRVTLRCSPRSGDLSVYWYQQSLDQGLQFLIQYYNGEERAKGNILERFSAQQFPDLHSELNLSSLELGDSALYFCASSPRTAEGYGYTFGSGTRLTVV.

This sequence joins TRBV6-5 and TRBJ1-4; D unresolved. Between the trimmed V and J ends, which lost 0 bases and 8 bases, there was a span of 13 bases. In germline, CDR1 is MNHEY, CDR2 SVGAGI. The CDR3 is 15 amino acids. CDR3 protein: CASSYSSQAGEKLFF. The CDR3 DNA follows: TGTGCCAGCAGTTACTCGTCCCAGGCGGGCGAAAAACTGTTTTTT.

This chain links TRBV3-1 (or the pseudogene TRBV3-2) with TRBJ1-1; 7 bases match TRBD1. V shed 3 bases and J 4 bases; nucleotides not matched to a gene: 2. This CDR3 has 13 amino acids. Germline assignment: CDR1 LGHDT and CDR2 YNNKEL (reference sequence). The CDR3 protein is CASSQNRGTEAFF. DNA of the CDR3: TGTGCCAGCAGCCAGAACAGGGGCACTGAAGCTTTCTTT.

The V and J genes are TRBV5-1 and TRBJ2-7, with 7 bases lining up with TRBD1. Trimming at V came to 2 bases and at J to 4 bases, leaving 9 bases not matched to a gene. This CDR3 is 15 amino acids long. Germline V gives CDR1 SGHRS, CDR2 YFSETQ. The CDR3 sequence is CASSFYRGTEYEQYF. The CDR3 DNA is TGCGCCAGCAGCTTTTACAGGGGAACGGAGTACGAGCAGTACTTC.

The DNA for the CDR3 is TGCAGCGTGGGTGAGGGTGAGTACGAGCAGTACTTC. It translates to CSVGEGEYEQYF. The rearrangement uses TRBV29-1 and TRBJ2-7; perhaps TRBD2 as D (5 bases). This CDR3 region has 12 residues. Germline CDR1 reads SQVTM; CDR2 reads ANQGSEA. The ends were cut back, 6 bases at V and 4 bases at J, with 13 bases in the middle.

The chain links TRBV6-5 to TRBJ2-1; the match to TRBD2 covers 7 bases. Germline CDR1 and CDR2: MNHEY and SVGAGI. The CDR3 is made up of 12 amino acids. Trimming cost V 10 bases and J 15 bases; bases outside gene matches: 15. The CDR3 loop is CAIKAGNVGRFF. For the CDR3, the DNA is TGTGCCATCAAAGCGGGGAATGTAGGGCGGTTCTTC.

The chain employs TRBV5-4 and TRBJ2-1; possible D gene TRBD2, 5 bases. V was cut by 4 bases and J by 7 bases, with 12 bases left in between. Germline loops: CDR1 SGHNT, CDR2 YYREEE (reference sequence). The CDR3 loop spans 13 amino acids. The CDR3 DNA is TGTGCCAGCAGCCCCCGAACGGGGAATGAGCAGTTCTTC. This sequence encodes CASSPRTGNEQFF.

J is TRBJ1-2 and V is TRBV29-1; 9 bases are shared with TRBD1. V lost 3 bases and J lost 4; bases outside the gene matches: 12. Germline V gene sequence: CDR1 SQVTM, CDR2 ANQGSEA. This CDR3 has 16 amino acids. The CDR3 region is CSVEYDRGAPGYGYTF. CDR3 coding DNA: TGCAGCGTTGAGTACGACAGGGGGGCCCCTGGCTATGGCTACACCTTC.

This rearrangement joins TRBV27 to TRBJ1-1; no clear D gene. This CDR3 has 13 amino acids. The V end was cut by 3 bases, the J end by 3 bases, with 8 bases between. CDR1 is MNHEY, CDR2 SMNVEV, per germline (reference sequence). The CDR3 region is CASSFGGHTEAFF. The CDR3 nucleotides are TGTGCCAGCAGTTTCGGAGGACACACTGAAGCTTTCTTT.

The chain carries TRBV27 and TRBJ1-4; 9 bases are a match to TRBD1. The CDR3 contains 18 residues. V trimming: 3 bases; J trimming: 5 bases; junction bases outside the gene matches: 13. Germline assignment: CDR1 MNHEY and CDR2 SMNVEV (reference sequence). This chain's CDR3 is CASSFFPPGQGPNEKLFF. CDR3 nucleotide sequence: TGTGCCAGCAGTTTTTTTCCACCGGGACAGGGACCGAATGAAAAACTGTTTTTT.

The chain combines TRBV24-1 with TRBJ1-5; 10 positions match TRBD1. The CDR3 contains 17 residues. Per germline, CDR1 KGHDR and CDR2 SFDVKD. The V segment lost 5 bases and the J segment 2 bases; nucleotides outside the gene matches: 8. The CDR3 here is CATSGRTGGEGNQPQHF. DNA for the CDR3: TGTGCCACCAGTGGGCGGACAGGGGGAGAAGGCAATCAGCCCCAGCATTTT.

This rearrangement joins TRBV7-2 to TRBJ1-4; 7 nucleotides agree with TRBD1. Germline trimming cut 6 bases from V and 0 bases from J; bases unmatched to any gene: 4. The CDR3 is 15 amino acids. Germline lookup yields CDR1 SGHTA and CDR2 FQGNSA. As DNA, the CDR3 is TGTGCCAGCAGTCGGACAGGCCCAACTAATGAAAAACTGTTTTTT. It encodes CASSRTGPTNEKLFF.

The genes are TRBV6-6 and TRBJ2-5; D uncertain. CDR3 length: 14 residues. V gave up 6 bases and J gave up 2 bases, with 13 bases separating them. Germline lookup yields CDR1 MNHNY and CDR2 SVGAGI (reference sequence). The CDR3 nucleotides are TGTGCCAGCAGAAAATCACAGTCTCAAGAGACCCAGTACTTC. Protein sequence: CASRKSQSQETQYF.

V usage is TRBV7-6 and J usage is TRBJ2-5; 12 bases fit TRBD2. The germline CDR1 and CDR2 sequences are SGHVS and FNYEAQ. V was clipped by 4 bases and J by 9 bases; unmatched bases: 6. The length of the CDR3 is 14 residues. CDR3: CASSSGLAGLSQYF. Here the CDR3 DNA reads TGTGCCAGCAGCTCGGGACTAGCGGGTTTGTCCCAGTACTTC.